The clone carrying this T cell receptor (beta chain) was seen a handful of times. Its cognate antigen is unknown. TCRdb re-called the 5' RACE reads with MiXCR, one entry per CDR3 protein. The data show 230,000 or so distinct CDR3 sequences, about 8.5% seen once. This entry belongs to a study of identical twins. Study conclusions and caveats: Conclusions leaned on cross-sectional statistical analysis and did not track the same donors over time. Out-of-frame beta sequences exhibited a weaker degree of excess twin sharing.

Another study also made use of these data, one on yellow fever vaccine responses in identical twins.

The origin of this receptor is a woman aged 18-29 years in good health. Sequencing was performed on CD8+ T cells sorted from blood.

Written as DNA, the CDR3 is TGCGCCAGCAGCCCGGGGCCCCTTTACACTAACTATGGCTACACCTTC. Translation: CASSPGPLYTNYGYTF. The chain carries TRBV5-1 and TRBJ1-2; the D gene is possibly TRBD1 (5 bases). Looked up from germline, CDR1 is SGHRS and CDR2 is YFSETQ. The CDR3 totals 16 residues. V lost 4 bases to trimming and J lost 0 bases, with 16 bases between them.